This TCR beta chain was observed in a study of shared clonotypes between healthy human individuals. This clone is a singleton in its sample. Across several immunoSEQ plates, the genomic DNA of each subset was split evenly. Per the original methods: ImmunoSEQ junction-only sequences lacked quality scores, so their filtering differed. The method was immunoSEQ multiplex PCR; TCRdb's version includes in-frame clones alone and lacks a portion of them. The V and J calls and the clone size are those of that table, but D and trimming were determined from the DNA. The sample records more than 2 million clones, 90% to 96% being singletons. J was trimmed by 3 bases and V by 4 bases; bases with no gene match: 10. The CDR3 runs 16 residues. The germline gives CDR1 MGHRA, CDR2 YSYEKL.

This TCR was recovered from a young man in good health. The chain recombines TRBV4-1 with TRBJ2-7, with TRBD2 matching over 9 bases. Sequenced material: naive CD4+ T cells sorted from blood. Subset reported: CD45RA+ positively selected. This chain's CDR3 is CASSPGLSGGSYEQYF. CDR3 DNA sequence: TGCGCCAGCAGCCCCGGGCTGAGCGGGGGGAGCTACGAGCAGTACTTC.